What follows is one T cell receptor (beta chain) and its context. These newly diagnosed stage II-IVA oral cavity squamous cell carcinoma patients had no prior systemic or radiation treatment. This sample was included in a study of neoadjuvant anti-PD-1 for oral cavity cancer. There are 16 residues in the CDR3. Germline-derived CDR1 and CDR2 are SGHRS and YFSETQ. The trim removed 0 bases at V and 2 bases at J, leaving 6 bases unmatched. The data were produced by immunoSEQ multiplex PCR, yet TCRdb's version contains in-frame clones alone and is incomplete. The table records some 66,000 clones, 65% to 85% of them present only once.

Sequencing was performed on PBMCs, taken before nivolumab (anti-PD-1) treatment. The TCR sequence derives from a person aged 40-85 years with oral cavity squamous cell carcinoma. This sequence joins TRBV5-1 and TRBJ2-5, with 8 bases lining up with TRBD2. The CDR3 loop reads CASSLAGSGAQETQYF. CDR3 DNA sequence: TGCGCCAGCAGCTTGGCGGGTAGCGGGGCGCAAGAGACCCAGTACTTC. Full variable domain (rest looked up from reference TRBV5-1 and TRBJ2-5): KAGVTQTPRYLIKTRGQQVTLSCSPISGHRSVSWYQQTPGQGLQFLFEYFSETQRNKGNFPGRFSGRQFSNSRSEMNVSTLELGDSALYLCASSLAGSGAQETQYFGPGTRLLVL.